The 15 T cell receptor beta chains below come from one sample, sequenced in a study of T-cell memory formation after mild COVID-19. From the 5' RACE reads, TCRdb called clonotypes with MiXCR, one entry per CDR3 protein. This sample has some 600,000 distinct CDR3 sequences, with 15% to 20% found just once. The sample taken for sequencing was PBMCs or a T cell subset sorted from them (not recorded which). The receptor source for this set is an adult woman who had mild COVID-19 (a few samples of this study predate the infection). Cell type and time point are not known.

This clonotype was picked up a small number of times. The V gene is TRBV3-1, the J gene TRBJ2-2; D unclear. The CDR3 is 16 residues long. From germline, CDR1 is LGHDT and CDR2 YNNKEL (reference sequence). Trimming cost V 1 base and J 1 base, with 10 bases left between them. CDR3: CASSQVFRRNTGELFF. DNA of the CDR3: TGTGCCAGCAGCCAAGTTTTCAGGAGGAACACCGGGGAGCTGTTTTTT.

The V gene is TRBV4-2, the J gene TRBJ1-1; D remains unclear. The CDR3 is 14 residues long. V lost 0 bases and J 11 bases, leaving 16 bases between the germline ends. CDR1 LGHNA and CDR2 YNFKEQ come from the germline V gene. CDR3 amino acids: CASSQESNPQRAFF. In DNA form, the CDR3 reads TGTGCCAGCAGCCAAGAATCGAATCCTCAAAGGGCTTTCTTT.

V gene TRBV18 combines with J gene TRBJ2-3; D is possibly TRBD1 (5 bases). V gave up 3 bases and J gave up 4 bases, with 20 bases separating them. CDR3 length: 17 residues. Germline lookup yields CDR1 KGHSH and CDR2 LQKENI. CDR3 bases: TGTGCCAGCTCACCCGATCGTGTGCAGGGCGGCGCAGATACGCAGTATTTT. It codes for CASSPDRVQGGADTQYF.

The V gene is TRBV28, the J gene TRBJ2-7; 11 nucleotides agree with TRBD1. CDR1 MDHEN and CDR2 SYDVKM come from the germline V gene. V was clipped by 5 bases and J by 1 base; unmatched bases: 10. The CDR3 loop spans 17 amino acids. The CDR3 sequence is CASSIPRDRGGSYEQYF. The CDR3 bases are TGTGCCAGCAGTATCCCCCGGGACAGGGGGGGGTCCTACGAGCAGTACTTC. Combining the CDR3 with reference TRBV28 and TRBJ2-7 gives the whole variable domain DVKVTQSSRYLVKRTGEKVFLECVQDMDHENMFWYRQDPGLGLRLIYFSYDVKMKEKGDIPEGYSVSREKKERFSLILESASTNQTSMYLCASSIPRDRGGSYEQYFGPGTRLTVT.

This clonotype was found a few times. This chain uses TRBV5-6 with TRBJ1-2; D uncertain. This CDR3 has 17 amino acids. Trimming took off 0 bases at V and 2 bases at J, with 17 bases between the two ends. The germline gives CDR1 SGHDT, CDR2 YYEEEE. In nucleotides, the CDR3 is TGTGCCAGCAGCTTGGCAGCGGGGTCAAAGGAAAACTATGGCTACACCTTC. Its protein is CASSLAAGSKENYGYTF.

This chain joins TRBV20-1 and TRBJ2-1; the D is unclear. Trimming pared 8 bases from V and 9 bases from J, leaving 11 bases between. CDR1 is DFQATT and CDR2 is SNEGSKA in the germline V gene (reference sequence). The CDR3 runs 10 residues. Here the CDR3 reads CSSGMVEQFF. The CDR3 DNA is TGCAGTAGTGGGATGGTTGAGCAGTTCTTC.

This clonotype has a handful of counts. The J gene is TRBJ1-5, the V gene TRBV6-5; 8 positions agree with TRBD1. CDR1 is MNHEY, CDR2 SVGAGI, per germline. The V and J ends lost 5 bases and 3 bases, in that order; junction bases with no gene match: 15. This CDR3 spans 18 amino acids. CDR3 region: CASSPYGGRGRSNQPQHF. CDR3 DNA sequence: TGTGCCAGCAGTCCCTACGGGGGCAGGGGGCGATCCAATCAGCCCCAGCATTTT.

This clonotype was detected only a few times. The chain employs TRBV5-6 and TRBJ1-1, with D perhaps matching TRBD1 (6 bases). This CDR3 region has 16 residues. The V gene lost 4 bases and the J gene lost 1 base, with 17 bases spanning the gap. Germline V gene data show CDR1 as SGHDT and CDR2 as YYEEEE. The CDR3 sequence: CASSTRRGHRNTEAFF. The CDR3 bases are TGTGCCAGCAGCACAAGGCGGGGACACAGGAACACTGAAGCTTTCTTT.

This clonotype was found many times. The CDR3 sequence: CASSLAENTEAFF. The CDR3 coding sequence is TGCGCCAGCAGCTTGGCAGAGAACACTGAAGCTTTCTTT. The chain is built from TRBV5-1 and TRBJ1-1; D is uncertain. Trimming removed 0 bases from V and 1 base from J, with 4 bases in between. The V gene's germline CDR1 is SGHRS and CDR2 YFSETQ. CDR3 size: 13 residues.

Worth noting for this clonotype: No DNA is shown, since the ends of the CDR3 on it are uncertain; the CDR3 is the one TCRdb lists. The chain joins TRBV11-2 to TRBJ1-1; no DNA check was done on the table's D call, TRBD1. CDR1 SGHAT and CDR2 FQNNGV come from the germline V gene. The CDR3 is 16 amino acids in total, end residues counted. The CDR3 loop reads CASSFGPGQGRTEAFF.

J is TRBJ1-2 and V is TRBV18; no definite D call. CDR3 length: 13 amino acids. Germline loops: CDR1 KGHSH, CDR2 LQKENI. V was shortened by 2 bases and J by 6 bases, with 10 bases between the two germline ends. CDR3 amino acids: CASSPGPLNGYTF. The CDR3 nucleotides are TGTGCCAGCTCACCAGGGCCGCTCAATGGCTACACCTTC.

The chain employs TRBV7-6 and TRBJ1-3, with 10 bases identical to TRBD1. The V segment lost 1 base and the J segment 0 bases; nucleotides outside the gene matches: 15. The CDR3 has 21 amino acids. Germline V lookup: CDR1 SGHVS, CDR2 FNYEAQ. The CDR3 protein is CASSLVPGTGETTFSGNTIYF. As DNA, the CDR3 is TGTGCCAGCAGCTTAGTCCCAGGGACAGGGGAAACCACATTCTCTGGAAACACCATATATTTT.

This chain uses TRBV12-3 or TRBV12-4 with TRBJ2-1; TRBD1 agrees at 9 bases. With V trimmed by 5 bases and J by 6 bases, 14 bases remained unmatched. The CDR3 runs to 17 residues. The CDR3 DNA follows: TGTGCCAGCAGTCCACCCGGGGGACAGGGAACAACCAATGAGCAGTTCTTC. This encodes CASSPPGGQGTTNEQFF.

This chain connects TRBV27 to TRBJ1-6, with a tentative D call TRBD1 (5 bases). Germline values: CDR1 MNHEY, CDR2 SMNVEV (reference sequence). V dropped 5 bases and J dropped 6 bases, with 14 bases sitting between them. The CDR3 totals 15 residues. CDR3 coding DNA: TGTGCCAGCAGTCTCAACCGGGGGGGTAATTCACCCCTCCACTTT. It specifies CASSLNRGGNSPLHF.

The chain employs TRBV18 and TRBJ1-4; possible D gene TRBD1, 5 bases. This CDR3 contains 15 residues. Germline V gene sequence: CDR1 KGHSH, CDR2 LQKENI. V lost 3 bases and J 5 bases, leaving 13 bases between the germline ends. The DNA of the CDR3 is TGTGCCAGCTCACCCTCAGGCAGGGTAAATGAAAAACTGTTTTTT. Translated, it gives CASSPSGRVNEKLFF.